This T cell receptor (beta chain) comes out of a study of CD8 T cell repertoires and HIV-1 epitope variants. Clones were sequenced by immunoSEQ multiplex PCR, and TCRdb holds only the in-frame ones, with some missing. Found here are a few thousand clones, roughly 64% of them singletons; the top ten hold roughly 45%. For this clone: Its cognate antigen is unknown.

The CDR3 length is 13 residues. V was trimmed by 2 bases and J by 4 bases, leaving 9 bases between them. The germline V gene has CDR1 LGHNA and CDR2 YSLEER. The TCR originated in a male donor with HIV. The chain carries TRBV4-3 and TRBJ2-7; no definite D call. Source material: cultured CD8+ T cells derived from PBMCs. The CDR3 region has the DNA TGCGCCAGCAGCCAATTTGCAGAGTACGAGCAGTACTTC. Residues: CASSQFAEYEQYF.